This entry describes one T cell receptor beta chain. No antigen is known for it. With 6 bases clipped from V and 3 bases from J, the junction kept 0 bases outside the gene matches. Germline CDR1 is MGHRA and CDR2 is YSYEKL. The CDR3 extends over 12 amino acids. The data derive from a study of T cell repertoires in cytomegalovirus infection. TCRdb ran MiXCR on the reads and lists one entry per CDR3 protein. This sample yields a few hundred thousand distinct CDR3 sequences, of which roughly 15% are seen a single time; more than 10% belongs to the top ten. Whole-study results and caveats: Summed public TCR beta family frequency identified CMV carriers bearing the relevant HLA. Dominating the ex vivo response were TCR beta clonotypes that were CMV-specific and HLA-C-restricted.

Sequencing was done on a sample of PBMCs. This rearrangement joins TRBV4-1 to TRBJ1-2, with 8 bases aligning to TRBD1. The sequence derives from a human donor in good health (CMV status not recorded). Some clones in this sample may be carry-over from other donors' samples. CDR3 region: CASRGQDYGYTF. DNA for the CDR3: TGCGCCAGCAGGGGACAGGACTATGGCTACACCTTC.